This T cell receptor beta chain was captured by sequencing in a study of STAT5B mutations in CD4+ large granular lymphocyte leukemia (dated by TCRdb to 2021 to 2024). Regarding the complete study: Among healthy controls, the CDR3 'QG' motif was associated with a particular HLA allele. The study compared the TCRbeta repertoires of patients with CD4+ T-cell large granular lymphocyte leukemia against those of healthy blood donors. Flow cytometry on FACSCanto II or FACSVerse showed that the purified fractions were more than 95% pure among lymphocytes.

Note on this clone: The clone's antigen remains unknown. No much larger clone exists at a distance of one base, and base qualities are not known.

V was cut back by 6 bases and J by 8 bases, leaving a gap of 19 bases between them. CDR1 and CDR2, per the germline V gene (reference sequence), are MNHEY and SMNVEV. The CDR3 has 14 amino acids, counting the end cysteine and phenylalanine. Only the CDR3 DNA is retained, 42 bases long and in frame from the first base. The healthy control group was made up of around 34 blood donors, and the Finnish Red Cross blood service supplied their buffy coats. All TCR-sequenced material derived from peripheral blood: patient blood samples and healthy donor buffy coats. Ficoll-Hypaque gradient centrifugation was used to isolate peripheral blood mononuclear cells. For the healthy controls, CD4+ cells were obtained from buffy coats by magnetic purification. Genomic DNA was extracted with the Gentra Puregene Cell and Tissue kit and quantified on a Qubit 2.0 fluorometer. The immunoSEQ assay at survey resolution was applied to genomic DNA for sequencing of TCRbeta rearrangements. Under the source paper's analysis protocol: A lowest detectable productive clonotype frequency of 2.59 x 10-5 was observed in the TCR sequencing data. Only productive TCRbeta rearrangements, meaning sequences that were complete and in-frame, were kept for the analyses. Simpson clonality, calculated in the immunoSEQ Analyzer version 3.0, was used as the measure of sample clonality. Clones were grouped by frequency into very rare, small, medium, large (1-20%) or hyperexpanded (>20%) categories. Generation probabilities were estimated with OLGA 1.2.3, V-gene circos plots were made with VDJtools, specificities were searched in VDJdb, and CDR3 motifs were identified with GLIPH. TCRdb obtained this table from immuneACCESS and retained in-frame rearrangements with V and J assigned. These tables miss some clones; where compared with another copy, unresolved V genes account for less than half of the shortfall, and the remainder is unexplained. V and J calls plus clone size are reproduced from that table; the DNA served to infer D and trimming. The sample table records under 40,000 clones; around 82% of these occur just once. The ten largest clones add up to about 2% of the sample.

The research as a whole found: Enrichment of TRBV06-family usage was observed among the top patient clones (8/27) relative to healthy controls (2/35). The main leukemic clonotypes were found to be private to each patient, although 25% of the main leukemic clonotypes were detected at low frequency in the non-leukemic repertoires of other patients. Greater clonality appeared to be present in CD4-sorted patient repertoires than in healthy CD4+ repertoires, and the difference was retained after the putative leukemic clones were removed. The data were not HLA-matched, and the relatively small sample size could explain the higher clonality seen in CD4+ compared with CD8+ T-LGLL.

The material sequenced was CD4+ T cells from blood buffy coats. The TCR comes from a human donor in good health. The chain joins TRBV27 to TRBJ1-2; the D gene is perhaps TRBD1, from 6 matching bases. CDR3 region: CASSARGAPRGYTF. The nucleotides read TGTGCCAGCAGCGCGAGGGGGGCTCCCAGGGGCTACACCTTC.